These T cell receptor beta chains were read from a single sample in a study of T cells in Graves' hyperthyroidism and ophthalmopathy. Using its own MiXCR run on the multiplex PCR reads, TCRdb lists one record per CDR3 protein. This table holds 300,000 to 350,000 distinct CDR3 sequences, approximately 17% found once. The sequencing input was blood. The source of these receptors is a man aged 25-40 years with Graves' hyperthyroidism. The CDR3 runs from the conserved cysteine through the conserved F or W. Size values are once, few and many counts, or a class for expanded clones, and some rows have none.

14	TRBV12-3/TRBV12-4	TRBJ2-7	many	CASSLRTGPYEQYF
15	TRBV19	TRBJ1-5	once	CASSAFYTSGQPQHF
15	TRBV9	TRBJ2-1	NA	CASSVGQGARDEQFF
16	TRBV24-1	TRBJ2-3	many	CATSDLHFGSTDTQYF
17	TRBV3-1	TRBJ2-7	few	CASSDRTSGLAPYEQYF
12	TRBV19	TRBJ1-2	NA	CASSIRDYGYTF
15	TRBV7-2	TRBJ2-5	many	CASSTVGGVGETQYF
13	TRBV11-2	TRBJ1-5	many	CASSFSGEQPQHF
13	TRBV20-1	TRBJ2-3	NA	CSANGGNTDTQYF
14	TRBV5-1	TRBJ2-2	NA	CASSLLEYTGELFF
13	TRBV5-4	TRBJ2-1	many	CASREGTDNEQFF
13	TRBV5-4	TRBJ1-1	NA	CASSLAGATEAFF
15	TRBV6-1	TRBJ1-4	NA	CASRGWTASNEKLFF
18	TRBV28	TRBJ2-5	NA	CASITAGLAGGNQETQYF
14	TRBV7-9	TRBJ1-4	NA	CASSRGFANEKLFF
13	TRBV20-1	TRBJ2-3	few	CSAKAGSPDTQYF
13	TRBV2	TRBJ2-5	many	CASGTGKRETQYF
14	TRBV20-1	TRBJ1-1	NA	CSASNTQGAGEAFF
16	TRBV12-5	TRBJ2-2	few	CASGMLLAANTGELFF
12	TRBV2	TRBJ2-7	many	CASSDRAYEQYF
18	TRBV6-1	TRBJ2-7	NA	CASSPPLMGLATSYEQYF
15	TRBV6-5	TRBJ1-1	many	CASSYSKVVDTEAFF